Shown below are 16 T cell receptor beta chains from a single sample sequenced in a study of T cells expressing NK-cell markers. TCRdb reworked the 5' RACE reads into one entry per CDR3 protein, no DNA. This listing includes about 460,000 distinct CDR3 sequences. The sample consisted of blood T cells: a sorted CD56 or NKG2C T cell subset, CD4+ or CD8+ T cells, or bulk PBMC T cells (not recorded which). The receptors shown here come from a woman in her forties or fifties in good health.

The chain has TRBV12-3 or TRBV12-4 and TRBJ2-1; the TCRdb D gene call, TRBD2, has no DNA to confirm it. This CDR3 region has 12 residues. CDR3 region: CASTRRGNEQFF.

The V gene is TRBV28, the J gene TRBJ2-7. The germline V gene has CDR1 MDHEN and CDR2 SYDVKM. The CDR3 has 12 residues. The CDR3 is CASSLLRYEQYF.

CDR3: CASSLAGTVNTGELFF. The chain employs TRBV5-1 and TRBJ2-2; TCRdb reports TRBD1, a call that lacks DNA to check it against. This CDR3 spans 16 amino acids. CDR1 SGHRS and CDR2 YFSETQ come from the germline V gene.

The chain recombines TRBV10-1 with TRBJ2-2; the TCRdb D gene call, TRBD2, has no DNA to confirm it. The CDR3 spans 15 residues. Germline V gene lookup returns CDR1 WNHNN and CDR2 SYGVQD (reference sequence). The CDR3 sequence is CASSRLAGKAGELFF.

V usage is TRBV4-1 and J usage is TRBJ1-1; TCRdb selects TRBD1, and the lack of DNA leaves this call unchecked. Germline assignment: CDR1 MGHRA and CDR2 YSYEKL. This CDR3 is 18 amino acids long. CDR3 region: CASSQDIVGAWRGTEAFF.

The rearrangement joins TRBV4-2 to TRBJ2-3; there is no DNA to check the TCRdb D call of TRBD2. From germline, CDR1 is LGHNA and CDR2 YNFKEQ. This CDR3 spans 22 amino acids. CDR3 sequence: CASSRHLPGTSAPQPSTDTQYF.

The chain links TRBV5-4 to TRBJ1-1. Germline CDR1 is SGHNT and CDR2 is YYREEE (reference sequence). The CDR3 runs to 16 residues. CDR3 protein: CASSPGTSYMNTEAFF.

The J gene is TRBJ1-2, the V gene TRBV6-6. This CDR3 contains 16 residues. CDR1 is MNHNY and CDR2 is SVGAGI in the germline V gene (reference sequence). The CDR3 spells CASSSTGGGANYGYTF.

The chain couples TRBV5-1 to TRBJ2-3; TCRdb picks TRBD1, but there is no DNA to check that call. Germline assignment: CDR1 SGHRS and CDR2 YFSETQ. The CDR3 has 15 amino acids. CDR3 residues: CASSLGQGWADTQYF.

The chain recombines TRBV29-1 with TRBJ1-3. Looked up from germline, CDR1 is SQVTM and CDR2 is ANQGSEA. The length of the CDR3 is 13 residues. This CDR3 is CSARSVDGNTIYF. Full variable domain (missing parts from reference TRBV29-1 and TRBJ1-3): SAVISQKPSRDICQRGTSLTIQCQVDSQVTMMFWYRQQPGQSLTLIATANQGSEATYESGFVIDKFPISRPNLTFSTLTVSNMSPEDSSIYLCSARSVDGNTIYFGEGSWLTVV.

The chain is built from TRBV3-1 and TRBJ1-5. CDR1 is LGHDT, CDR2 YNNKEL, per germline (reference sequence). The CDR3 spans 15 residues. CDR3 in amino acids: CASSQGVRSNQPQHF.

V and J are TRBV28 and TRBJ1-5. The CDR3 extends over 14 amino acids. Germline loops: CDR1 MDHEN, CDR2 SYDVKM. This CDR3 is CASSETNSNQPQHF.

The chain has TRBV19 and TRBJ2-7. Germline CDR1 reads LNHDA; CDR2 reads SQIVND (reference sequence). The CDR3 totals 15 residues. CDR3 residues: CASSISAMKSYEQYF.

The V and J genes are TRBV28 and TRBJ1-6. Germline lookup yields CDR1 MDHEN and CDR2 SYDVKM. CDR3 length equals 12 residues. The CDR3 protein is CASSESGSPLHF. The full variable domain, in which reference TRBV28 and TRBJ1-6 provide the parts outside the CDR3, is DVKVTQSSRYLVKRTGEKVFLECVQDMDHENMFWYRQDPGLGLRLIYFSYDVKMKEKGDIPEGYSVSREKKERFSLILESASTNQTSMYLCASSESGSPLHFGNGTRLTVT.

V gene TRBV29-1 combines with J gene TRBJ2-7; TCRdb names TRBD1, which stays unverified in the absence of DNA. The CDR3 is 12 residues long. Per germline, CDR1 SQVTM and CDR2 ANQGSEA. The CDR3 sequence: CSVAQGAYEQYF.

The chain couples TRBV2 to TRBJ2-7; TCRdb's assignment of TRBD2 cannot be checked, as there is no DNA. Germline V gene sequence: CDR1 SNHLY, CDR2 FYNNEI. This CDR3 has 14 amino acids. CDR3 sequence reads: CASLAGTHSYEQYF. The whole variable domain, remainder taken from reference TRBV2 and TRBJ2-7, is EPEVTQTPSHQVTQMGQEVILRCVPISNHLYFYWYRQILGQKVEFLVSFYNNEISEKSEIFDDQFSVERPDGSNFTLKIRSTKLEDSAMYFCASLAGTHSYEQYFGPGTRLTVT.